This T cell receptor beta chain appears in the sequencing data of a study of CD4+ T cells in melanoma. Germline CDR1 and CDR2: MNHEY and SVGAGI. V lost 3 bases, J lost 4 bases, and 9 bases stayed unmatched. There are 16 residues in the CDR3. Note on this clone: Its target is unknown.

Sequencing was performed with immunoSEQ multiplex PCR; in TCRdb, only in-frame clones are kept and a portion is missing. The top ten clones hold over 1.5% of a sample with about 140,000 clones, 80% to 95% of them seen once. General study findings and limits: In melanoma, neoantigen-specific CD4+ T cells reportedly differed in differentiation state. CD8+ T cell, macrophage and B cell function reportedly correlated with neoantigen-specific CD4+ T cells.

The sequence derives from a human donor with melanoma. The genes are TRBV6-5 and TRBJ2-3, with TRBD2 matching 8 bases. CDR3 coding DNA: TGTGCCAGCAGTTATCTCAGCGGGGGAACATCAGATACGCAGTATTTT. Translating gives CASSYLSGGTSDTQYF.